One and the same sample provided the 18 T cell receptor beta chains below, sequenced in a study of blood T cell repertoires in COVID-19. The assay was immunoSEQ multiplex PCR, and TCRdb's table has in-frame clones only and misses some. The sample carries some 70,000 clones, over 75% recorded once. The sequenced material came from peripheral blood. These receptor sequences come from an elderly man with acute or convalescent COVID-19.

The V gene is TRBV19, the J gene TRBJ1-5, with a weak D call TRBD1 (5 bases). The V gene lost 2 bases and the J gene lost 1 base, with 9 bases spanning the gap. This CDR3 comprises 15 residues. Germline V gives CDR1 LNHDA, CDR2 SQIVND (reference sequence). The CDR3 DNA is TGTGCCAGTAGTATAACAGGATGGAGCAATCAGCCCCAGCATTTT. Translating it yields CASSITGWSNQPQHF. Drawing the rest from reference TRBV19 and TRBJ1-5, the complete variable domain is DGGITQSPKYLFRKEGQNVTLSCEQNLNHDAMYWYRQDPGQGLRLIYYSQIVNDFQKGDIAEGYSVSREKKESFPLTVTSAQKNPTAFYLCASSITGWSNQPQHFGDGTRLSIL.

The chain employs TRBV4-2 and TRBJ2-3; D may be TRBD2 (5 bases). The CDR3 spans 14 residues. V gave up 5 bases and J gave up 2 bases, with 11 bases separating them. Germline V gene sequence: CDR1 LGHNA, CDR2 YNFKEQ. CDR3 residues: CASSTGGATDTQYF. CDR3 DNA sequence: TGTGCCAGCAGCACCGGAGGCGCCACAGATACGCAGTATTTT.

The chain combines TRBV27 with TRBJ2-7; no clear D gene. The CDR3 runs to 13 residues. Trimming took 3 bases from V and 6 from J, leaving 12 bases between them. CDR1 is MNHEY and CDR2 is SMNVEV in the germline V gene (reference sequence). The CDR3 loop is CASSFAGLGEQYF. CDR3 coding DNA: TGTGCCAGCAGTTTTGCAGGATTGGGCGAGCAGTACTTC.

The J gene is TRBJ1-4, the V gene TRBV7-6; 11 nucleotides agree with TRBD1. The CDR3 consists of 15 residues. From germline, CDR1 is SGHVS and CDR2 FNYEAQ. J gave up 7 bases and V 3 bases, and 4 bases lay outside the gene matches. The CDR3 DNA reads as TGTGCCAGCAGCTTCCGGACAGGGGGCGCTGAAAAACTGTTTTTT. Amino acids: CASSFRTGGAEKLFF.

This chain joins TRBV3-1 (or the pseudogene TRBV3-2) and TRBJ2-7; TRBD1 matches at 10 bases. This CDR3 has 14 amino acids. CDR1 and CDR2 (germline): LGHDT, YNNKEL (reference sequence). V dropped 4 bases and J dropped 3; count of bases not matched to a gene: 3. CDR3 in DNA: TGTGCCAGCAGCCTCCGGGACAGGGGCTACGAGCAGTACTTC. Translating gives CASSLRDRGYEQYF.

The V call is TRBV18, the J call TRBJ1-5; TRBD1 matches 7 bases. V was clipped by 3 bases and J by 5 bases; unmatched bases: 7. The CDR3 spans 15 residues. Germline CDR1 is KGHSH and CDR2 is LQKENI. The CDR3 nucleotides read TGTGCCAGCTCACCGCCCGGGACAGTCCATCAGCCCCAGCATTTT. This encodes CASSPPGTVHQPQHF.

This chain uses TRBV5-4 with TRBJ2-5, with 9 bases fitting TRBD2. The length of the CDR3 is 17 residues. Trimming took 4 bases from V and 4 from J; bases not matched to a gene: 14. Germline V gives CDR1 SGHNT, CDR2 YYREEE (reference sequence). The DNA of the CDR3 is TGTGCCAGCAGCCGGGGGGGAGGCGGGAGGGCCCCAGAGACCCAGTACTTC. It translates to CASSRGGGGRAPETQYF.

This sequence joins TRBV9 and TRBJ1-2, with 8 bases identical to TRBD1. The germline gives CDR1 SGDLS, CDR2 YYNGEE. V was pared by 4 bases and J by 6 bases, with 2 bases of the junction left unmatched. This CDR3 is built from 12 residues. CDR3 nucleotides: TGTGCCAGCAGCACGACAGGGGATGGCTACACCTTC. It codes for CASSTTGDGYTF.

The sample holds a few counts of this clone. The genes are TRBV19 and TRBJ1-2; D unclear. This CDR3 has 13 amino acids. V was clipped by 6 bases and J by 2 bases, with 10 bases between them. Per germline, CDR1 LNHDA and CDR2 SQIVND (reference sequence). For the CDR3, the DNA is TGTGCCAGTAGCCAGCAGGTAAACTATGGCTACACCTTC. Translating gives CASSQQVNYGYTF.

The chain recombines TRBV27 with TRBJ1-5; 10 positions agree with TRBD1. Germline CDR1 reads MNHEY; CDR2 reads SMNVEV (reference sequence). CDR3 length equals 15 residues. V shed 9 bases, J shed 9 bases, and the junction held 14 bases outside the gene matches. The CDR3 here is CASGKPGQGKVPQHF. The CDR3 coding sequence is TGTGCCAGTGGGAAACCGGGACAGGGGAAGGTGCCCCAGCATTTT.

This chain connects TRBV18 to TRBJ1-4, with D hard to call. In germline, CDR1 is KGHSH, CDR2 LQKENI. This CDR3 has 13 residues. Trimming stripped 3 bases from V and 7 bases from J, with 9 bases between. The CDR3 sequence: CASSPKAGEKLFF. The CDR3 DNA reads TGTGCCAGCTCACCGAAGGCAGGTGAAAAACTGTTTTTT.

This clone was detected a few times. The chain is built from TRBV5-5 and TRBJ2-5; weak D call: TRBD2 (6 bases). This CDR3 region has 12 residues. Germline lookup yields CDR1 SGHKS and CDR2 YYEKEE (reference sequence). The V gene lost 3 bases and the J gene lost 10 bases, with 13 bases spanning the gap. In nucleotides, the CDR3 is TGTGCCAGCAGCTCCGAGGACTATTTCCAGTACTTC. Its protein product is CASSSEDYFQYF.

The chain combines TRBV6-5 with TRBJ2-6; no clear D gene. The CDR3 spans 14 residues. The ends were cut back, 7 bases at V and 4 bases at J, with 11 bases in the middle. Germline V gives CDR1 MNHEY, CDR2 SVGAGI. In nucleotides, the CDR3 is TGTGCCAGCACTGTGGCCGGGGGGGCCAACGTCCTGACTTTC. Its protein product is CASTVAGGANVLTF.

The rearrangement uses TRBV21-1 and TRBJ2-3; the table's D call, TRBD2, has no DNA check behind it. TRBV21-1 is shown as a pseudogene. The CDR3 covers 18 residues. The CDR3 DNA follows: TGTGCCAGCAGCACTGCGGGGCCGGGCTGTTCTAGCACAGATACGCAGTATTTT. It encodes CASSTAGPGCSSTDTQYF.

This clone has only one observation. The rearrangement uses TRBV24-1 and TRBJ2-5; TRBD2 aligns across 9 bases. CDR3 length equals 13 residues. Germline V lookup: CDR1 KGHDR, CDR2 SFDVKD. V was clipped by 7 bases and J by 4 bases; unmatched bases: 3. CDR3 residues: CATRAGGLETQYF. The CDR3 DNA reads TGTGCCACCAGAGCGGGAGGTTTAGAGACCCAGTACTTC.

The chain carries TRBV7-2 and TRBJ2-2; 7 bases are a match to TRBD1. CDR1 and CDR2 from the germline V gene are SGHTA and FQGNSA. The CDR3 extends over 12 amino acids. Trimming removed 6 bases from V and 10 bases from J; junction bases left unmatched: 5. The chain's CDR3 is CASRQQGLELFF. For the CDR3, the DNA is TGTGCCAGCAGACAACAGGGGTTGGAGCTGTTTTTT.

The chain is built from TRBV2 and TRBJ1-1; tentative D call: TRBD1 (5 bases). Per germline, CDR1 SNHLY and CDR2 FYNNEI. There are 13 residues in the CDR3. V was clipped by 3 bases and J by 2 bases, with 7 bases between them. The CDR3 DNA follows: TGTGCCAGCAGTGAGGACAACAACACTGAAGCTTTCTTT. Protein sequence: CASSEDNNTEAFF.

This rearrangement joins TRBV20-1 to TRBJ2-5; possibly TRBD1 for D (6 bases). V lost 4 bases and J lost 0, with 15 bases in between. The CDR3 totals 15 residues. Looked up from germline, CDR1 is DFQATT and CDR2 is SNEGSKA (reference sequence). The CDR3 nucleotides read TGCAGTGCTAATGACATCCAGGGGTACCAAGAGACCCAGTACTTC. Translation gives CSANDIQGYQETQYF.